The 8 T cell receptor beta chains in this list originate from one sample, sequenced in a study of T cells in Graves' hyperthyroidism and ophthalmopathy. Amplification targeted TCR beta CDR3 regions from RNA transcripts. The HTBI primer set served for first-round RT-PCR of the TCR CDR3. TCRdb reprocessed the multiplex PCR reads via MiXCR and lists one record per CDR3 protein. Of about 260,000 distinct CDR3 sequences listed, less than 20% are singletons. What was sequenced was blood. These receptors originate from a woman younger than 30 with Graves' ophthalmopathy.

There are many counts of this clonotype. The J gene is TRBJ2-1, the V gene TRBV5-5, with D tentatively TRBD1 or TRBD2 (6 bases each). The V gene's germline CDR1 is SGHKS and CDR2 YYEKEE (reference sequence). The CDR3 is 13 residues long. V lost 2 bases and J lost 8, with 11 bases in between. The CDR3 is CASSLAGEDEQFF. For the CDR3, the DNA is TGTGCCAGCAGCTTAGCAGGGGAGGATGAGCAGTTCTTC.

This clonotype has a count of ten or more. The rearrangement uses TRBV12-3 or TRBV12-4 and TRBJ1-1; 8 bases are shared with TRBD1. V dropped 5 bases and J dropped 3; count of bases not matched to a gene: 20. CDR3 length: 19 residues. In DNA, the CDR3 is TGTGCCAGCAGTGGAGACTCGGACAGGGCACTAGCGGGGGACACTGAAGCTTTCTTT. Its translation: CASSGDSDRALAGDTEAFF.

The chain couples TRBV19 to TRBJ1-5; D might be TRBD1 (5 bases). Germline CDR1 is LNHDA and CDR2 is SQIVND (reference sequence). There are 12 residues in the CDR3. V was pared by 5 bases and J by 8 bases, with 10 bases between. CDR3 residues: CASSSRTKPQHF. CDR3 coding DNA: TGTGCCAGTAGTTCCCGGACAAAGCCCCAGCATTTT.

There are many counts of this clonotype. The V gene is TRBV2, the J gene TRBJ2-5; 11 bases match TRBD2. Losses at the gene ends were 4 bases for V and 5 bases for J; bases not matched to a gene: 6. This CDR3 is built from 15 residues. CDR1 and CDR2 from the germline V gene are SNHLY and FYNNEI. The CDR3: CASSGDSGRAETQYF. The CDR3 bases are TGTGCCAGCAGTGGAGATAGCGGGAGGGCCGAGACCCAGTACTTC.

This clonotype was seen repeatedly, ten times or more. The rearrangement joins TRBV12-3 or TRBV12-4 to TRBJ1-2; D possibly corresponds to TRBD1 (5 bases). V was pared by 1 base and J by 4 bases, with 10 bases between. This CDR3 spans 14 amino acids. The CDR3 DNA reads TGTGCCAGCAGTTTAGGGGGGGAGGTCTATGGCTACACCTTC. Its protein product is CASSLGGEVYGYTF.

This clonotype was recorded a few times. A read error may be the cause here, since a much bigger clone is one base away. The chain joins TRBV6-1 to TRBJ1-2; D might be TRBD1 (5 bases). Germline CDR1 is MNHNS and CDR2 is SASEGT. CDR3 size: 19 residues. V lost 5 bases to trimming and J lost 4 bases, with 29 bases between them. This CDR3 is CASSPHRIWGYNERYGYTF. Here the CDR3 DNA reads TGTGCCAGCAGTCCCCACAGGATCTGGGGGTACAACGAACGCTATGGCTACACCTTC.

The genes are TRBV7-9 and TRBJ2-2; 10 bases line up with TRBD1. Germline V CDR1 and CDR2: SEHNR, FQNEAQ (reference sequence). CDR3 length: 16 residues. V was pared by 5 bases and J by 6 bases, with 9 bases of the junction left unmatched. The CDR3 nucleotides read TGTGCCAGCAGCAGCCGGGACAGGGGTATTTCCGGGGAGCTGTTTTTT. Its translation: CASSSRDRGISGELFF.

The chain uses TRBV7-9 and TRBJ2-7; the D gene could be TRBD1 or TRBD2 (5 bases each). CDR1 SEHNR and CDR2 FQNEAQ come from the germline V gene (reference sequence). The CDR3 totals 15 residues. V was shortened by 1 base and J by 1 base, with 11 bases between the two germline ends. The CDR3 here is CASSLGDRTSYEQYF. CDR3 nucleotides: TGTGCCAGCAGCTTAGGGGACCGGACGTCCTACGAGCAGTACTTC.